What follows is one T cell receptor beta chain and its context. Its antigen remains unknown. The sample comes from a study of CD8+CD57+ T cells in acquired aplastic anemia. Overall study findings and caveats: Roughly 30 CD8+ CDR3 sequences occurred in both the patients and the controls.

The CDR3 length is 12 residues. CDR1 SEHNR and CDR2 FQNEAQ come from the germline V gene (reference sequence). Trimming took off 6 bases at V and 5 bases at J, with 10 bases between the two ends. The template used for profiling TCR beta VDJ and CDR3 was genomic DNA. TCRdb re-called the reads through MiXCR, storing one row per CDR3 protein. Here the sample spans 150,000 to 200,000 distinct CDR3 sequences, about 48% being singletons. It was patients with CD8+CD57+ cell expansion by flow cytometry who were chosen for sequencing. Sequenced material: sorted CD4+, CD8+, or CD8+CD57+ T cells (not recorded which) from PBMCs. This sequence was found in a human donor with aplastic anemia. The rearrangement uses TRBV7-9 and TRBJ2-5; D is ambiguous. In DNA, the CDR3 is TGTGCCAGCAGTGGAACGGGTGAGACCCAGTACTTC. The encoded protein is CASSGTGETQYF.